Below, 30 T cell receptor beta chains from the same sample are listed, as sequenced in a study of post-analysis software for immune sequencing data. What these receptors recognize is not known. The TCR beta cDNA libraries contained unique molecular identifiers. TCRdb itself ran the PCR reads through MiXCR, one entry per CDR3 protein. This table has 740,000 or so distinct CDR3 sequences, about 50% appearing once. The study, taken as a whole, reports: The study found TRBV5-6, TRBV5-1 and TRBV20-1 among a few TRBV segments more frequent in patients than controls.

Specimen: blood. These receptors came from a girl aged 10-17 years with multiple sclerosis.

This chain links TRBV20-1 with TRBJ1-4; 7 bases match TRBD1. After removal of 7 bases from V and 7 bases from J, the junction contained 12 bases not matched to a gene. Per the germline V gene, CDR1 is DFQATT and CDR2 is SNEGSKA (reference sequence). The CDR3 loop spans 14 amino acids. DNA of the CDR3: TGCAGTGTCGAGAACAGGGGATTAAGTGAAAAACTGTTTTTT. It is translated as CSVENRGLSEKLFF.

The chain couples TRBV29-1 to TRBJ2-5; TRBD1 matches 8 bases. From germline, CDR1 is SQVTM and CDR2 ANQGSEA. CDR3 length equals 13 residues. V shed 6 bases and J 5 bases; nucleotides not matched to a gene: 8. CDR3 loop: CSVSRGQGETQYF. CDR3 in DNA: TGCAGCGTCTCCAGGGGGCAGGGTGAGACCCAGTACTTC.

The chain employs TRBV5-1 and TRBJ2-7; 10 positions match TRBD2. Trimming at V came to 5 bases and at J to 0 bases, leaving 5 bases not matched to a gene. The CDR3 runs 15 residues. Germline V CDR1 and CDR2: SGHRS, YFSETQ. The CDR3 sequence is CASRTLAGSSYEQYF. For the CDR3, the DNA is TGCGCCAGCAGAACACTAGCGGGGAGCTCCTACGAGCAGTACTTC.

The chain is built from TRBV18 and TRBJ1-5; D is undetermined. The V gene's germline CDR1 is KGHSH and CDR2 LQKENI. The CDR3 sequence is 15 residues long. The V end was cut by 2 bases, the J end by 6 bases, with 14 bases between. In nucleotides, the CDR3 is TGTGCCAGCTCACCAGGGCAGAACTTAGGTCAGCCCCAGCATTTT. It is translated as CASSPGQNLGQPQHF.

The rearrangement joins TRBV7-6 to TRBJ1-3; possible D gene TRBD1, 6 bases. Germline V CDR1 and CDR2: SGHVS, FNYEAQ. There are 17 residues in the CDR3. The V gene lost 0 bases and the J gene lost 0 bases, with 12 bases spanning the gap. CDR3 sequence (DNA): TGTGCCAGCAGCTTAGCACCGGGGGCCTCCTCTGGAAACACCATATATTTT. This sequence encodes CASSLAPGASSGNTIYF.

This clonotype has only a few counts. CDR3 protein: CASVGLRGSYEQYF. The DNA of the CDR3 is TGTGCCAGCGTGGGCCTACGGGGATCCTACGAGCAGTACTTC. The chain combines TRBV18 with TRBJ2-7; perhaps TRBD2 as D (5 bases). With 8 bases removed from V and 1 base from J, the gap between germline ends came to 15 bases. CDR1 and CDR2 (germline): KGHSH, LQKENI. The CDR3 length is 14 residues.

The sample holds a few counts of this clonotype. V usage is TRBV20-1 and J usage is TRBJ2-3, with D uncertain. Germline CDR1 reads DFQATT; CDR2 reads SNEGSKA (reference sequence). Trimming pared 5 bases from V and 2 bases from J, leaving 8 bases between. The CDR3 is made up of 12 amino acids. The DNA of the CDR3 is TGCAGTGCTGTCCGGTCCACAGATACGCAGTATTTT. Its protein is CSAVRSTDTQYF.

This clonotype was seen more than once but under ten times. The chain combines TRBV12-3 or TRBV12-4 with TRBJ2-7; the D is unclear. Trimming took off 3 bases at V and 3 bases at J, with 6 bases between the two ends. The CDR3 totals 12 residues. CDR3 in amino acids: CASSFNVYEQYF. In DNA, the CDR3 is TGTGCCAGCAGTTTCAACGTCTACGAGCAGTACTTC.

The rearrangement joins TRBV6-5 to TRBJ2-4; 13 nucleotides agree with TRBD2. The J call may not be correct, given that the DNA end is closer to TRBJ2-7. Germline V lookup: CDR1 MNHEY, CDR2 SVGAGI. The CDR3 is 16 amino acids. The CDR3 bases are TGTGCCAGCAGTAAATACGGGACTAGCGGGACCTACGAGCAGTACTTC. Its protein product is CASSKYGTSGTYEQYF.

This clonotype was seen a handful of times. This chain links TRBV25-1 with TRBJ2-7; weak D call: TRBD1 (5 bases). Trimming stripped 0 bases from V and 3 bases from J, with 6 bases between. The CDR3 is made up of 13 amino acids. CDR1 and CDR2 from the germline V gene are MGHDK and SYGVNS. The CDR3 here is CASSEYRGYEQYF. The CDR3 region has the DNA TGTGCCAGCAGTGAATATAGGGGCTACGAGCAGTACTTC.

The CDR3 sequence is CASSLYRDSYEQYF. CDR3 nucleotide sequence: TGCGCCAGCAGCTTGTACAGGGACTCCTACGAGCAGTACTTC. The gene calls are TRBV5-1 and TRBJ2-7; possibly TRBD1 for D (6 bases). Germline V gene sequence: CDR1 SGHRS, CDR2 YFSETQ. The V gene lost 1 base and the J gene lost 0 bases, with 8 bases spanning the gap. The CDR3 is 14 amino acids.

The V and J genes are TRBV4-2 and TRBJ1-2; possibly TRBD1 for D (5 bases). The germline V gene has CDR1 LGHNA and CDR2 YNFKEQ. The CDR3 has 16 residues. V was cut by 2 bases and J by 3 bases, with 16 bases left in between. CDR3 nucleotides: TGTGCCAGCAGCCAACGAGGGACCGGCCCCCACTATGGCTACACCTTC. Residues: CASSQRGTGPHYGYTF.

This clonotype has more than one count but fewer than ten. The chain uses TRBV7-9 and TRBJ2-5; D is unresolved. The CDR3 sequence is 13 residues long. Trimming removed 2 bases from V and 4 bases from J, with 8 bases in between. The germline V gene encodes CDR1 SEHNR and CDR2 FQNEAQ (reference sequence). The chain's CDR3 is CASSLIRIETQYF. The CDR3 nucleotides are TGTGCCAGCAGCTTAATCCGTATAGAGACCCAGTACTTC.

There are a few counts of this clonotype. The V and J genes are TRBV20-1 and TRBJ2-1; weak D call: TRBD2 (6 bases). TRBJ2-7 matches the DNA end more closely, so the J call is doubtful. This CDR3 spans 16 amino acids. CDR1 is DFQATT, CDR2 SNEGSKA, per germline (reference sequence). CDR3 sequence: CSAPGPLREFPHEQYF. CDR3 in DNA: TGCAGTGCTCCTGGGCCTTTACGGGAGTTTCCCCACGAGCAGTACTTC.

This clonotype was picked up a small number of times. The V call is TRBV29-1, the J call TRBJ2-7; D is perhaps TRBD1 (6 bases). Germline V gene data show CDR1 as SQVTM and CDR2 as ANQGSEA. V was cut by 1 base and J by 3 bases, with 10 bases left in between. CDR3 length: 13 residues. The CDR3 DNA reads as TGCAGCGTTGAAGGTCAGGGGAACTACGAGCAGTACTTC. It yields the protein CSVEGQGNYEQYF.

CDR3 nucleotide sequence: TGTGCCATTCGAGGGGGGACGAGCTCCTACGAGCAGTACTTC. Its translation: CAIRGGTSSYEQYF. V usage is TRBV10-3 and J usage is TRBJ2-5; D possibly uses TRBD1 or TRBD2 (6 bases each). The end of the DNA is better explained by TRBJ2-7, so the J call may be wrong. This CDR3 contains 14 residues. The germline V gene has CDR1 ENHRY and CDR2 SYGVKD.

This rearrangement joins TRBV20-1 to TRBJ1-2, with D possibly matching TRBD1 (5 bases). The V end lost 5 bases, the J end lost 4 bases, and 14 bases lay between the germline ends. Looked up from germline, CDR1 is DFQATT and CDR2 is SNEGSKA (reference sequence). The CDR3 loop spans 13 amino acids. Written as DNA, the CDR3 is TGCAGTGCTCAACAGGATTCGGGCTATGGCTACACCTTC. Residues: CSAQQDSGYGYTF.

This chain connects TRBV6-2 or TRBV6-3 to TRBJ2-1; 9 nucleotides align to TRBD1. The germline V gene encodes CDR1 MNHEY and CDR2 SVGEGT. This CDR3 region has 15 residues. With V trimmed by 4 bases and J by 7 bases, 8 bases remained unmatched. CDR3: CASSSGTGKRNEQFF. CDR3 bases: TGTGCCAGCAGTTCCGGGACAGGGAAAAGAAATGAGCAGTTCTTC.

The sample holds a few counts of this clonotype. The rearrangement uses TRBV11-2 and TRBJ1-1; TRBD1 agrees at 9 bases. The CDR3 has 15 amino acids. V trimming: 5 bases; J trimming: 4 bases; junction bases outside the gene matches: 8. The V gene's germline CDR1 is SGHAT and CDR2 FQNNGV. CDR3 sequence (DNA): TGTGCCAGCAGCCCCACAGGGGGCTTGGGCACTGAAGCTTTCTTT. This gives the protein CASSPTGGLGTEAFF. The full variable domain, in which reference TRBV11-2 and TRBJ1-1 provide the parts outside the CDR3, is EAGVAQSPRYKIIEKRQSVAFWCNPISGHATLYWYQQILGQGPKLLIQFQNNGVVDDSQLPKDRFSAERLKGVDSTLKIQPAKLEDSAVYLCASSPTGGLGTEAFFGQGTRLTVV.

Of note for this clonotype: Compared with germline, one end of the junction differs, possibly owing to a read error. The chain recombines TRBV12-3 or TRBV12-4 with TRBJ1-1, with D perhaps TRBD1 (6 bases). This CDR3 contains 13 residues. CDR3 region: CASSLGGHTEAFF. For the CDR3, the DNA is TGTGCCAGCAGCTTAGGGGGACACACTGAAGCTTTCTTT.

In its sample, this clonotype was seen a few times. The chain carries TRBV7-9 and TRBJ1-2; TRBD1 matches at 11 bases. CDR1 is SEHNR, CDR2 FQNEAQ, per germline (reference sequence). The CDR3 has 15 amino acids. The V gene end was trimmed by 4 bases and the J gene end by 6 bases; junction bases not matched to a gene: 7. The CDR3 nucleotides read TGTGCCAGCAGCTACGGACAGGGGGCTGGGAATGGCTACACCTTC. Its protein is CASSYGQGAGNGYTF. Looking up the rest from reference TRBV7-9 and TRBJ1-2 gives the full variable domain: DTGVSQNPRHKITKRGQNVTFRCDPISEHNRLYWYRQTLGQGPEFLTYFQNEAQLEKSRLLSDRFSAERPKGSFSTLEIQRTEQGDSAMYLCASSYGQGAGNGYTFGSGTRLTVV.

V is TRBV20-1 and J is TRBJ2-5, with 8 nucleotides matching TRBD1. Per germline, CDR1 DFQATT and CDR2 SNEGSKA (reference sequence). The CDR3 has 12 residues. Here the CDR3 DNA reads TGCAACCGGACAGGGAAGCAAGAGACCCAGTACTTC. Its protein is CNRTGKQETQYF.

The rearrangement joins TRBV6-6 to TRBJ2-7; 11 nucleotides line up with TRBD2. The junction had 8 bases not matched to a gene; V was cut back by 8 bases and J by 2 bases. Per germline, CDR1 MNHNY and CDR2 SVGAGI (reference sequence). The CDR3 length is 15 residues. The CDR3 spells CASLTGTSGPYEQYF. The CDR3 coding sequence is TGTGCCAGCTTAACCGGGACTAGCGGTCCCTACGAGCAGTACTTC.

The chain links TRBV12-3 or TRBV12-4 to TRBJ2-1; no definite D call. The CDR3 is made up of 13 amino acids. Trimming left V 7 bases short and J 0 bases short, with 7 bases between. Here the CDR3 DNA reads TGTGCCAGCATCGGAAGCTCCTACAATGAGCAGTTCTTC. Encoded protein: CASIGSSYNEQFF.

This CDR3 is CASSLEARGRRTYEQYF. DNA for the CDR3: TGTGCCAGCAGCTTAGAAGCGAGGGGGCGAAGGACCTACGAGCAGTACTTC. This rearrangement joins TRBV7-9 to TRBJ2-5; 7 bases agree with TRBD1. The J call is uncertain, as TRBJ2-7 better fits the DNA end. Germline values: CDR1 SEHNR, CDR2 FQNEAQ (reference sequence). The CDR3 length is 17 residues.

V usage is TRBV7-2 and J usage is TRBJ2-3; weak D call: TRBD2 (6 bases). Trimming shortened V by 6 bases and J by 1 base, and 17 bases separated the two germline ends. The CDR3 length is 16 residues. Germline CDR1 SGHTA, CDR2 FQGNSA. Here the CDR3 reads CASRHPRRGGTDTQYF. The CDR3 bases are TGTGCCAGCAGACACCCCAGGCGGGGAGGCACAGATACGCAGTATTTT.

This chain connects TRBV15 to TRBJ2-7; 15 nucleotides line up with TRBD2. The J segment lost 2 bases and the V segment lost 0 bases, leaving 2 bases of the junction unmatched. In germline, CDR1 is LNHNV, CDR2 YYDKDF (reference sequence). The CDR3 is 17 residues long. CDR3 coding DNA: TGTGCCACCAGCAGAGACGGACTAGCGGGAGGGACCTACGAGCAGTACTTC. Translation: CATSRDGLAGGTYEQYF. The variable domain in full, completed from reference TRBV15 and TRBJ2-7, reads DAMVIQNPRYQVTQFGKPVTLSCSQTLNHNVMYWYQQKSSQAPKLLFHYYDKDFNNEADTPDNFQSRRPNTSFCFLDIRSPGLGDTAMYLCATSRDGLAGGTYEQYFGPGTRLTVT.

The rearrangement links TRBV4-1 to TRBJ2-1; D perhaps matches TRBD2 (6 bases). Looked up from germline, CDR1 is MGHRA and CDR2 is YSYEKL. The CDR3 covers 17 residues. The V end lost 3 bases, the J end lost 7 bases, and 22 bases lay between the germline ends. The CDR3 here is CASSQFPRGDLRNEQFF. CDR3 in DNA: TGCGCCAGCAGCCAGTTTCCCCGCGGGGACCTTAGGAATGAGCAGTTCTTC.

V and J are TRBV2 and TRBJ1-1; TRBD1 agrees at 9 bases. The length of the CDR3 is 12 residues. Per the germline V gene, CDR1 is SNHLY and CDR2 is FYNNEI. Losses at the gene ends were 10 bases for V and 4 bases for J; bases not matched to a gene: 4. DNA of the CDR3: TGTGCCAAGGACAGGGGAGGCACTGAAGCTTTCTTT. Amino acids: CAKDRGGTEAFF.

This clonotype was observed at least ten times. This chain joins TRBV20-1 and TRBJ2-5; D gene unclear. Deletions cut 3 bases from V and 5 bases from J, with 10 bases between. The CDR3 covers 12 residues. Germline values: CDR1 DFQATT, CDR2 SNEGSKA (reference sequence). In DNA form, the CDR3 reads TGCAGTGCTAGTGGGCCCGGGGAGACCCAGTACTTC. This sequence encodes CSASGPGETQYF.